This T cell receptor (beta chain) was identified during a study of beta chain features in type 1 diabetes (dated by TCRdb to between 2018 and 2020). Regarding the study in general: Mean age, gender distribution, total cell number and subset yield were not different between patients and healthy donors. A total of roughly 100 million sorted cells were examined across all samples, and RNA yield correlated strongly with the number of cells per subset. In the study, recently diagnosed type 1 diabetes patients and matched healthy donors were compared on the TCRB repertoires of their sorted circulating CD4+ T cell subsets. Regulatory and stem cell-like memory subsets were isolated from only 8 patients and 8 healthy donors, whereas naive and central memory subsets came from all 30 or so donors. The full study reports these points: At VDJ recombination sites, type 1 diabetes patients had fewer insertions and more deleted nucleotides, which implies abnormalities in thymic rearrangement. Only small numbers of individuals were included in the HLA sub-analyses, which left unresolved whether HLA type had any influence on TCRB rearrangement. Type 1 diabetes patients showed a moderate but significant shortening of TCRB CDR3 length in all four CD4+ subsets. PCR may preferentially amplify shorter templates, but because patient and control samples were amplified and corrected together, any resulting skew would affect both groups equally. Naive, central memory and regulatory TCRB repertoires appeared to be more alike among patients than among healthy donors. Because cDNA was sequenced instead of genomic DNA, activated cells with high expression could be over-represented, although the groups did not differ in activation or CD3 levels.

All of the isolated RNA was reverse transcribed with the High Capacity cDNA Reverse Transcription Kit, so expressed TCRB transcripts were sequenced. Deep immunoSEQ sequencing was performed on naive, central memory and regulatory T cell samples, with an average of roughly 4 million total reads per sample. Sorted cells were lysed in RLT buffer and RNA was extracted with DNase-treated RNeasy Micro or Mini kits, depending on cell number. Each cell subset was processed separately to prevent cross-contamination, with patient and healthy donor samples processed together. TCRB sequences were amplified from cDNA with the immunoSEQ multiplex PCR, producing 87-bp fragments spanning the CDR3 region. The amplicons were sequenced using the Illumina HiSeq platform. The study's processing was this. PCR bias was corrected computationally using synthetic template baselines, and reads within Hamming distance 2 were collapsed, with unmergeable singletons discarded. Reads were aligned against IMGT to assign V, D and J genes, CDR3 length and insertions or deletions at six rearrangement sites. Clonotype counts were normalized to sorted cell number within each subset before computing true diversity and Gini coefficients with the tcR R package. The overlap coefficient, calculated on TCRB nucleotide sequences, was used to quantify repertoire sharing. Out-of-frame TCRB sequences from naive cells were analyzed to stand in for the pre-selection repertoire. TCRdb holds this immuneACCESS table with in-frame rearrangements only. Some clones are missing; in checked studies, unresolved V genes explain under half, and the rest has no known cause. The V and J calls and the clone size are those of that table, but D and trimming were determined from the DNA. Recorded for this sample are approximately 330,000 clones; 11% of them occurred a single time. About 0.015% of the sample rests with the top ten.

Comment on this clone: Its antigen target is currently unknown. One base away there is no much larger clone; base qualities are not given.

Each donor gave one peripheral blood draw, roughly 120 mL on average, collected into heparinised tubes. A BD FACSAria II and a panel including CD45RO, CCR7, CD25, CD127, CD95 and CD27 were used to sort naive, central memory, regulatory and stem cell-like memory CD4+ T cells. Purity was above 95% for every sorted population. PBMCs were isolated right away by Lymphoprep density gradient centrifugation and were stained directly, without culture. So that batch effects would be minimized, each experiment stained and sorted samples in pairs, pairing one healthy donor with one patient. The germline V gene yields KGHSH for CDR1 and LQKENI for CDR2. From its cysteine to its phenylalanine, the CDR3 spans 16 amino acids. Of the read, only the CDR3 DNA is kept; its 48 bases are in frame from base 1. At the junction V is shortened by 4 bases and J by 3 bases; bases outside the gene matches: 8.

The chain links TRBV18 with TRBJ2-7, and 11 bases in between align with TRBD1. Input material: naive CD4+ T cells from blood. The cell subset or site label corresponds to: true naive CD4+ T cells. This receptor was taken from a young woman in good health. The CDR3: CASSRTSGTGGYEQYF. The DNA is TGTGCCAGCTCACGAACATCCGGGACAGGGGGCTACGAGCAGTACTTC.